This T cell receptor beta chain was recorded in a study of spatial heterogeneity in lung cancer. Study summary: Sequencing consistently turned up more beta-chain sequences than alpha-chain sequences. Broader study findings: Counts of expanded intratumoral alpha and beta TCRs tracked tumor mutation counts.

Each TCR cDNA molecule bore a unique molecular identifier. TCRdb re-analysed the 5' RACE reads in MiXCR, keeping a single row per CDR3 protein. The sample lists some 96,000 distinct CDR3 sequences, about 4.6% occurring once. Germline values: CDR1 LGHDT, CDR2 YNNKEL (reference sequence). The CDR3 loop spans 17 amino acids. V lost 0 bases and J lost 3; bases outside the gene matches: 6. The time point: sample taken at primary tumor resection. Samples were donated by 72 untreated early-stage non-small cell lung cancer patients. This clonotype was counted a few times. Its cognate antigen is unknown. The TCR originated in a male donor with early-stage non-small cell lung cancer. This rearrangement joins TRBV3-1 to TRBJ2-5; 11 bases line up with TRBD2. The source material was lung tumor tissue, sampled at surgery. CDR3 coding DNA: TGTGCCAGCAGCCAAGATTGGCTAGCGGGAGGCAAAGAGACCCAGTACTTC. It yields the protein CASSQDWLAGGKETQYF.